The 6 T cell receptor beta chains below come from one sample, sequenced in a study of Ad26.COV2.S vaccination and SARS-CoV-2 variants. Using immunoSEQ multiplex PCR, the repertoire was profiled, and TCRdb retains in-frame clones only, with some absent. Altogether roughly 500,000 clones are present, approximately 92% being singletons, with the ten largest covering 2% to 3%. Treatment described: approximately 18 received Ad26.COV2.S at low or high dose, single or two shots; roughly five received placebo; per-sample allocation not given. Material that was analyzed had been drawn on day 63 after the first vaccine or placebo injection. Source: peripheral blood, taken in a trial of Ad26.COV2.S vaccine versus placebo. The receptors shown here come from a person between 18 and 65 years old who received the Ad26.COV2.S COVID-19 vaccine or a placebo.

The CDR3 nucleotides are TGTGCCAGCTCACAGGGGGGGCAGAGCGCATATGGCTACACCTTC. Its translation: CASSQGGQSAYGYTF. The V and J genes are TRBV18 and TRBJ1-2, with D perhaps TRBD1 (6 bases). This CDR3 is 15 amino acids long. The ends were cut back, 4 bases at V and 5 bases at J, with 17 bases in the middle. The V gene's germline CDR1 is KGHSH and CDR2 LQKENI.

The chain couples TRBV29-1 to TRBJ2-1; D unclear. The CDR3 spans 12 residues. Trimming stripped 0 bases from V and 6 bases from J, with 6 bases between. Germline V CDR1 and CDR2: SQVTM, ANQGSEA. CDR3: CSVEEWVNEQFF. The CDR3 bases are TGCAGCGTTGAAGAATGGGTCAATGAGCAGTTCTTC.

V and J are TRBV18 and TRBJ2-1; no reliable D call. The CDR3 sequence is 14 residues long. Germline V lookup: CDR1 KGHSH, CDR2 LQKENI. V lost 6 bases to trimming and J lost 4 bases, with 13 bases between them. The CDR3 reads CASSPIMAYNEQFF. CDR3 nucleotides: TGTGCCAGCTCCCCCATAATGGCGTACAATGAGCAGTTCTTC.

V and J are TRBV9 and TRBJ1-5; TRBD1 is a possible D gene (5 bases). The CDR3 has 15 amino acids. Trimming removed 0 bases from V and 5 bases from J, with 12 bases in between. Looked up from germline, CDR1 is SGDLS and CDR2 is YYNGEE. The CDR3 DNA reads TGTGCCAGCAGCGTAGGGGGGAACAGTTATCAGCCCCAGCATTTT. Translated: CASSVGGNSYQPQHF.

The chain employs TRBV6-6 and TRBJ1-6; D remains unclear. The germline V gene encodes CDR1 MNHNY and CDR2 SVGAGI (reference sequence). The CDR3 loop spans 18 amino acids. The ends were cut back, 5 bases at V and 0 bases at J, with 17 bases in the middle. The CDR3, as DNA: TGTGCCAGCAGTCCCGGGGTGACCGCCCTCTCCTATAATTCACCCCTCCACTTT. It encodes CASSPGVTALSYNSPLHF.

This clone was detected only a few times. The chain employs TRBV2 and TRBJ1-5; a possible D gene is TRBD1 (5 bases). Germline CDR1 SNHLY, CDR2 FYNNEI. The CDR3 is made up of 15 amino acids. V was trimmed by 7 bases and J by 3 bases, leaving 16 bases between them. CDR3 bases: TGTGCCAGCAACTGGGGGGGGTCGTACAATCAGCCCCAGCATTTT. This gives the protein CASNWGGSYNQPQHF. Combining the CDR3 with reference TRBV2 and TRBJ1-5 gives the whole variable domain EPEVTQTPSHQVTQMGQEVILRCVPISNHLYFYWYRQILGQKVEFLVSFYNNEISEKSEIFDDQFSVERPDGSNFTLKIRSTKLEDSAMYFCASNWGGSYNQPQHFGDGTRLSIL.